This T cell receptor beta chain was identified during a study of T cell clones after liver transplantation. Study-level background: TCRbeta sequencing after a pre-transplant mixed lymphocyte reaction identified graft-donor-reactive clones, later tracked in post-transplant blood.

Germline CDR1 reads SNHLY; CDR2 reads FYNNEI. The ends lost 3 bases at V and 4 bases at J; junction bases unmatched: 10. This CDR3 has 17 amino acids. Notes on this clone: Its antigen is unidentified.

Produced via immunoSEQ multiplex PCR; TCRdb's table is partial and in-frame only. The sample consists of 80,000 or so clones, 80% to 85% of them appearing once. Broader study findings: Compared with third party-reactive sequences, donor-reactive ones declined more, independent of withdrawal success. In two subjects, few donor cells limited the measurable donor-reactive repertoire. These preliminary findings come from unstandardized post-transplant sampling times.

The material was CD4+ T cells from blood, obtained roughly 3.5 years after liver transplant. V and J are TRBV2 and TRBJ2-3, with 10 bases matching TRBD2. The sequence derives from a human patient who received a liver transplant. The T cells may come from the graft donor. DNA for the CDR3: TGTGCCAGCAGTGAGGGCGAAGGACTAGCGGCGTCAGATACGCAGTATTTT. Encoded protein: CASSEGEGLAASDTQYF.